The entry below describes one T cell receptor (beta chain). Its antigen is unidentified. The sample comes from a study of regulatory T cells in long-lasting Graves disease. Both iRepertoire HTBI primers and Arm-PCR of CDR3 regions were used to build the TCR beta libraries. Each CDR3 protein gets one entry after TCRdb re-called the multiplex PCR reads with MiXCR. Of a few hundred thousand distinct CDR3 sequences in the sample, 15% to 20% were seen once. The CDR3 spans 13 residues. Deletions cut 6 bases from V and 2 bases from J, with 11 bases between. The germline V gene encodes CDR1 SNHLY and CDR2 FYNNEI. Noted time point: newly diagnosed GD, antithyroid drugs for less than 3 months. RNA extracted from PBMCs served as the sequencing template. Study results and limitations: Comparison showed that persistent patients shared more public clonotypes (about 2,600) than new patients (about 970). Repertoires from persistent disease leaned toward TRBV28, TRBJ1-2 and TRBJ2-5.

These same records also appear under a second study, on T cells in Graves' hyperthyroidism and ophthalmopathy. That work adds: The majority of expanded thyroid clonotypes above 0.001 also appeared in blood.

The chain joins TRBV2 to TRBJ2-7, with D uncertain. This receptor was identified in a man aged 40-55 years with Graves disease. The specimen comprised peripheral blood mononuclear cells (PBMCs), sampled at new diagnosis, from a patient treated with antithyroid drugs. The CDR3 here is CASRSPVTYEQYF. The CDR3 coding sequence is TGTGCCAGCAGGTCCCCCGTAACCTACGAGCAGTACTTC.